The rows below give T cell receptor beta chains drawn from one sample of a study of cytomegalovirus exposure and HLA in healthy donors. Sequencing used immunoSEQ multiplex PCR; TCRdb keeps in-frame clones, though not all of them. The sample includes approximately 140,000 clones, about 70% of them seen just once. The specimen sequenced was PBMCs. Receptors were obtained from a man aged 18 to 30 in good health and CMV-seronegative. Each CDR3 is given with its conserved first and last residue. A D gene is named only where the DNA matches it firmly. Rows give clone size only sometimes, using once, few, many, or a class for an expanded clone.

>TRBV7-3|TRBJ1-1|.|.
CASSLVGTQGNTEAFF
TGTGCCAGCAGCTTAGTCGGGACTCAAGGGAACACTGAAGCTTTCTTT
>TRBV4-1|TRBJ2-1|.|.
CASSQVSQSYNEQFF
TGCGCCAGCAGCCAAGTTTCACAATCCTACAATGAGCAGTTCTTC
>TRBV30|TRBJ2-7|.|TRBD2
CAWSVYSGRPYEQYF
TGTGCCTGGAGTGTATATAGCGGGAGGCCCTACGAGCAGTACTTC
>TRBV7-6|TRBJ2-5|few|TRBD2
CASSPPGGIAGQETQYF
TGTGCCAGCAGCCCACCGGGCGGGATAGCGGGGCAAGAGACCCAGTACTTC
>TRBV30|TRBJ2-1|.|.
CAWTEGSRPYDGQFF
TGTGCCTGGACGGAGGGGTCACGTCCTTATGACGGGCAGTTCTTC
>TRBV6-5|TRBJ2-7|few|TRBD2
CASSGLAEHYEQYF
TGTGCCAGCAGTGGACTAGCGGAACACTACGAGCAGTACTTC
>TRBV29-1|TRBJ2-7|once|TRBD1
CSGEGTGPYEQYF
TGCAGCGGGGAGGGGACAGGGCCCTACGAGCAGTACTTC
>TRBV7-8|TRBJ1-2|.|.
CASSLAGGTHYGYTF
TGTGCCAGCAGCTTAGCGGGGGGGACACACTATGGCTACACCTTC
>TRBV21-1|TRBJ1-5|.|.
CASSLKRPRRGPQHF
TGTGCCAGCAGCCTCAAGCGGCCCCGCAGAGGGCCCCAGCATTTT
>TRBV2|TRBJ2-1|once|.
CASGRDWDEQFF
TGTGCCAGCGGTCGGGACTGGGATGAGCAGTTCTTC
>TRBV7-9|TRBJ1-6|once|TRBD1
CASSVDRRNSPLHF
TGTGCCAGCAGCGTGGACAGGAGGAATTCACCCCTCCACTTT
>TRBV15|TRBJ2-1|.|.
CATSSDTTGTYYSGGEQFF
TGTGCCACCAGCAGTGATACGACCGGGACTTACTACTCTGGGGGTGAGCAGTTCTTC
>TRBV30|TRBJ1-6|.|TRBD1
CAWSPPGQGWEPLHF
TGTGCCTGGAGTCCACCGGGACAGGGGTGGGAACCCCTCCACTTT
>TRBV5-1|TRBJ2-2|.|.
CASSLGAGTFTGELFF
TGCGCCAGCAGCTTGGGGGCTGGGACTTTCACCGGGGAGCTGTTTTTT
>TRBV7-9|TRBJ2-3|few|.
CASSHGGPDTQYF
TGTGCCAGCAGCCACGGGGGGCCCGATACGCAGTATTTT
>TRBV30|TRBJ2-7|.|.
CAWRERGIREQYF
TGTGCCTGGAGGGAAAGGGGGATACGCGAGCAGTACTTC
>TRBV7-9|TRBJ2-1|.|.
CASSRSGDPYNEQFF
TGTGCCAGCAGCCGGTCAGGGGACCCCTACAATGAGCAGTTCTTC
>TRBV29-1|TRBJ1-2|.|.
CSVVREDYGYTF
TGCAGCGTTGTAAGGGAGGACTATGGCTACACCTTC
>TRBV7-6|TRBJ1-1|.|.
CASSLEMGAAEAFF
TGTGCCAGCAGCTTAGAAATGGGGGCGGCTGAAGCTTTCTTT
>TRBV15|TRBJ2-7|.|.
CATSRGGRLDEQYF
TGTGCCACCAGCAGAGGGGGGCGGCTAGACGAGCAGTACTTC
>TRBV19|TRBJ2-1|.|.
CASIPKRGSEQFF
TGTGCCAGTATCCCAAAAAGGGGTTCAGAGCAGTTCTTC
>TRBV4-2|TRBJ2-1|.|.
CASSQAPGGMDEQFF
TGTGCCAGCAGCCAAGCCCCAGGGGGGATGGATGAGCAGTTCTTC
>TRBV9|TRBJ2-5|.|.
CASSGSFGEVQGTQYF
TGTGCCAGCAGCGGATCGTTTGGGGAGGTCCAGGGGACCCAGTACTTC
>TRBV27|TRBJ1-1|.|.
CASSNPTDLNTEAFF
TGTGCCAGCAGTAACCCGACAGATTTGAACACTGAAGCTTTCTTT
>TRBV21-1|TRBJ2-3|once|.
CGDPEDTQYF
TGCGGGGATCCAGAAGATACGCAGTATTTT
>TRBV27|TRBJ2-1|.|TRBD1
CASRSGQGAVWSYNEQFF
TGTGCCAGCAGATCGGGACAGGGGGCGGTTTGGTCCTACAATGAGCAGTTCTTC
>TRBV7-3|TRBJ2-1|few|TRBD2
CASSSAGGGSYNEQFF
TGTGCCAGCAGCTCAGCTGGGGGGGGCTCCTACAATGAGCAGTTCTTC
>TRBV11-2|TRBJ2-7|few|.
CASSLGHAVQYF
TGTGCCAGCAGCTTAGGACATGCCGTGCAGTACTTC
>TRBV2|TRBJ2-5|.|TRBD2
CASSEWASGEETQYF
TGTGCCAGCAGTGAATGGGCTAGCGGGGAAGAGACCCAGTACTTC
>TRBV6-1|TRBJ2-5|.|.
CASTSWQGQETQYF
TGTGCCAGCACTTCTTGGCAGGGTCAAGAGACCCAGTACTTC
>TRBV6-5|TRBJ1-2|few|TRBD1
CASSYLYDRVGGYTF
TGTGCCAGCAGTTACCTCTACGACAGGGTTGGTGGCTACACCTTC
>TRBV30|TRBJ1-5|.|.
CAWSGRLLNQPQHF
TGTGCCTGGAGCGGGAGACTACTCAATCAGCCCCAGCATTTT
>TRBV28|TRBJ2-5|.|TRBD2
CASSSLGTSGKETQYF
TGTGCCAGCAGTTCTTTGGGGACTAGCGGGAAAGAGACCCAGTACTTC
>TRBV5-1|TRBJ2-3|.|TRBD2
CASSLIPSGRGSDTQYF
TGCGCCAGCAGCTTGATCCCTAGCGGGAGAGGGTCAGATACGCAGTATTTT
>TRBV27|TRBJ1-1|once|.
CASSFYNSNTEAFF
TGTGCCAGCAGTTTTTATAACTCGAACACTGAAGCTTTCTTT
>TRBV19|TRBJ2-7|.|TRBD1
CASTPGQGNYEQYF
TGTGCCAGTACCCCCGGACAGGGAAACTACGAGCAGTACTTC
>TRBV7-3|TRBJ2-3|.|TRBD1
CASSRDRGTDTQYF
TGTGCCAGCAGCCGGGACAGGGGTACAGATACGCAGTATTTT
>TRBV9|TRBJ1-2|.|TRBD1
CASSAHRDRPNYGYTF
TGTGCCAGCAGCGCACACCGGGACAGACCTAACTATGGCTACACCTTC